One sample yielded the 21 T cell receptor beta chains listed below, sequenced in a study of T cells after posttransplantation cyclophosphamide (dated by TCRdb to the mid-2010s). The method was the immunoSEQ multiplex PCR assay. In its TCRdb copy, this immuneACCESS table keeps in-frame sequences only and misses some clones. Where compared with another copy, unresolved V genes explain less than half of these, and the others have no known cause. This sample is represented by about 16,000 clones; around 95% of them were singletons. More than 0.25% of the sample rests with the top ten. Viable CD3+CD4+ or CD3+CD8+ cells that were CCR7+CD45RA+CD45RO-CD95-CD27+CD28+ were defined as naive T cells. Sequencing used naive CD4+ T cells sorted from blood. Receptor source: a woman between 50 and 59 years old in good health and a related stem cell transplant donor.

CDR3 sequence: CASSLLAGGPYEQFF. The CDR3 nucleotides read TGTGCCAGCAGTTTATTAGCGGGAGGGCCCTATGAGCAGTTCTTC. V usage is TRBV28 and J usage is TRBJ2-1; TRBD2 matches at 11 bases. The CDR3 runs to 15 residues. The junction had 4 bases not matched to a gene; V was cut back by 1 base and J by 8 bases. Germline CDR1 is MDHEN and CDR2 is SYDVKM.

The chain employs TRBV5-6 and TRBJ2-6, with D unclear. CDR1 and CDR2 (germline): SGHDT, YYEEEE. Between the trimmed V and J ends, which lost 0 bases and 2 bases, there was a span of 6 bases. CDR3 length: 15 amino acids. The CDR3 reads CASSLDLAGANVLTF. In DNA form, the CDR3 reads TGTGCCAGCAGCTTGGACTTGGCTGGGGCCAACGTCCTGACTTTC. The full variable domain, with the rest looked up from reference TRBV5-6 and TRBJ2-6, is DAGVTQSPTHLIKTRGQQVTLRCSPKSGHDTVSWYQQALGQGPQFIFQYYEEEERQRGNFPDRFSGHQFPNYSSELNVNALLLGDSALYLCASSLDLAGANVLTFGAGSRLTVL.

This sequence joins TRBV4-2 and TRBJ2-5, with D perhaps TRBD2 (5 bases). Trimming left V 2 bases short and J 3 bases short, with 13 bases between. Germline assignment: CDR1 LGHNA and CDR2 YNFKEQ. The CDR3 spans 15 residues. Written as DNA, the CDR3 is TGTGCCAGCAGCCAACCCTGGACTGAAAAAGAGACCCAGTACTTC. It codes for CASSQPWTEKETQYF.

This chain uses TRBV2 with TRBJ2-2; no reliable D call. There are 12 residues in the CDR3. V shed 8 bases and J shed 2 bases, with 6 bases lying between them. Looked up from germline, CDR1 is SNHLY and CDR2 is FYNNEI. CDR3 protein: CASQINTGELFF. CDR3 bases: TGTGCCAGCCAGATTAACACCGGGGAGCTGTTTTTT.

The CDR3 nucleotides are TGTGCCAGCAGGACAGGCGTTAATCATCAGCCCCAGCATTTT. It is translated as CASRTGVNHQPQHF. The genes are TRBV6-1 and TRBJ1-5, with D perhaps matching TRBD1 (6 bases). Germline loops: CDR1 MNHNS, CDR2 SASEGT. This CDR3 is built from 14 residues. Trimming stripped 6 bases from V and 5 bases from J, with 14 bases between.

The V gene is TRBV10-3, the J gene TRBJ1-3; 8 nucleotides agree with TRBD1. CDR1 is ENHRY, CDR2 SYGVKD, per germline. Losses at the gene ends were 5 bases for V and 0 bases for J; bases not matched to a gene: 3. The CDR3 runs 15 residues. DNA for the CDR3: TGTGCCATCAGTCCCACAGGGGGCTCTGGAAACACCATATATTTT. It specifies CAISPTGGSGNTIYF.

V and J are TRBV30 and TRBJ1-1, with 8 positions matching TRBD1. Germline loops: CDR1 GTSNPN, CDR2 SVGIG (reference sequence). Unmatched junction bases numbered 4, after V lost 3 bases and J lost 4 bases. The CDR3 has 13 residues. This chain's CDR3 is CAWREQGGTEAFF. CDR3 bases: TGTGCCTGGAGGGAACAGGGGGGCACTGAAGCTTTCTTT.

The chain joins TRBV11-3 to TRBJ1-1; TRBD1 matches 7 bases. Germline CDR1 SGHNT, CDR2 YENEEA. The V gene end was trimmed by 5 bases and the J gene end by 9 bases; junction bases not matched to a gene: 6. The CDR3 loop spans 12 amino acids. The CDR3 DNA is TGTGCCAGCAGCCCGGGACAGACAAAAGCTTTCTTT. Its translation is CASSPGQTKAFF.

This rearrangement joins TRBV5-1 to TRBJ2-7, with a tentative D call TRBD2 (6 bases). The V gene lost 3 bases and the J gene lost 1 base, with 17 bases spanning the gap. The CDR3 totals 16 residues. Germline V gives CDR1 SGHRS, CDR2 YFSETQ. DNA for the CDR3: TGCGCCAGCAGCTCTCTCAGCGGAGGGTCGTCCTACGAGCAGTACTTC. This codes for CASSSLSGGSSYEQYF.

V gene TRBV9 combines with J gene TRBJ2-7; 7 nucleotides line up with TRBD2. Germline V lookup: CDR1 SGDLS, CDR2 YYNGEE. CDR3 length: 14 amino acids. The V and J ends lost 0 bases and 3 bases, in that order; junction bases with no gene match: 3. Here the CDR3 DNA reads TGTGCCAGCAGCGTAGGGCGGGGGTTCTACGAGCAGTACTTC. Protein: CASSVGRGFYEQYF.

The V gene is TRBV28, the J gene TRBJ1-2, with D maybe TRBD1 (5 bases). The CDR3 is made up of 13 amino acids. Germline CDR1 and CDR2: MDHEN and SYDVKM. Deletions cut 8 bases from V and 4 bases from J, with 14 bases between. The CDR3 region is CASRGEWAYGYTF. The DNA for the CDR3 is TGTGCCAGCCGGGGGGAGTGGGCCTATGGCTACACCTTC.

The V call is TRBV29-1, the J call TRBJ2-5; D might be TRBD1 (5 bases). Trimming removed 0 bases from V and 4 bases from J, with 15 bases in between. The CDR3 totals 15 residues. Looked up from germline, CDR1 is SQVTM and CDR2 is ANQGSEA. CDR3 in amino acids: CSVEDAAGQGETQYF. The CDR3 nucleotides read TGCAGCGTTGAAGATGCCGCCGGACAAGGAGAGACCCAGTACTTC.

The chain employs TRBV7-2 and TRBJ2-7, with a weak D call TRBD2 (6 bases). CDR1 and CDR2 (germline): SGHTA, FQGNSA. The CDR3 spans 14 residues. V shed 5 bases and J shed 4 bases, with 15 bases lying between them. This CDR3 is CASSRMGTVYEQYF. DNA of the CDR3: TGTGCCAGCAGCCGAATGGGGACTGTATACGAGCAGTACTTC.

The chain couples TRBV27 to TRBJ1-5; unclear D gene. This CDR3 has 14 amino acids. Trimming stripped 2 bases from V and 6 bases from J, with 11 bases between. Germline V gene lookup returns CDR1 MNHEY and CDR2 SMNVEV (reference sequence). CDR3 DNA: TGTGCCAGCAGTTTAAGGGAAGGGAGTCAGCCCCAGCATTTT. Protein product: CASSLREGSQPQHF.

The CDR3 here is CASSPGGAGGELFF. Written as DNA, the CDR3 is TGTGCCAGCTCACCAGGAGGGGCCGGAGGGGAGCTGTTTTTT. The chain carries TRBV18 and TRBJ2-2; D perhaps matches TRBD2 (6 bases). Looked up from germline, CDR1 is KGHSH and CDR2 is LQKENI. This CDR3 is built from 14 residues. Trimming took off 2 bases at V and 8 bases at J, with 12 bases between the two ends.

The CDR3 sequence: CASTLWTGEGANVLTF. The CDR3 DNA is TGTGCCAGCACTCTCTGGACAGGGGAGGGGGCCAACGTCCTGACTTTC. The rearrangement links TRBV2 to TRBJ2-6; TRBD1 aligns across 9 bases. CDR1 is SNHLY, CDR2 FYNNEI, per germline. The junction had 8 bases not matched to a gene; V was cut back by 7 bases and J by 4 bases. The CDR3 covers 16 residues.

The chain uses TRBV9 and TRBJ1-1; 11 bases are a match to TRBD1. CDR1 and CDR2 from the germline V gene are SGDLS and YYNGEE. The CDR3 consists of 14 residues. V shed 2 bases, J shed 4 bases, and the junction held 1 base outside the gene matches. The CDR3 reads CASSVGTGGTEAFF. The CDR3, as DNA: TGTGCCAGCAGCGTGGGGACAGGGGGCACTGAAGCTTTCTTT.

The table lists this clone with a count of one. The chain uses TRBV18 and TRBJ1-1; D uncertain. The CDR3 sequence is 14 residues long. The germline V and J ends were trimmed by 2 bases and 7 bases, with 14 bases remaining between them. Germline V gives CDR1 KGHSH, CDR2 LQKENI. The CDR3 region is CASSPNPAVVEAFF. DNA for the CDR3: TGTGCCAGCTCACCAAATCCGGCGGTAGTTGAAGCTTTCTTT. Looking up the rest from reference TRBV18 and TRBJ1-1 gives the full variable domain: NAGVMQNPRHLVRRRGQEARLRCSPMKGHSHVYWYRQLPEEGLKFMVYLQKENIIDESGMPKERFSAEFPKEGPSILRIQQVVRGDSAAYFCASSPNPAVVEAFFGQGTRLTVV.

The V call is TRBV6-5, the J call TRBJ2-1, with D maybe TRBD2 (6 bases). CDR1 is MNHEY, CDR2 SVGAGI, per germline. Trimming removed 7 bases from V and 8 bases from J, with 18 bases in between. The CDR3 length is 14 residues. CDR3 bases: TGTGCCAGCACTCCGGGACTCCCGGGTGATGAGCAGTTCTTC. Its translation: CASTPGLPGDEQFF.

The V and J genes are TRBV15 and TRBJ1-2; tentatively, D is TRBD1 (6 bases). V shed 1 base and J shed 1 base, with 10 bases lying between them. CDR3 length equals 15 residues. Germline values: CDR1 LNHNV, CDR2 YYDKDF (reference sequence). In nucleotides, the CDR3 is TGTGCCACCAGCAGAGTTGTCAGGGGTAACTATGGCTACACCTTC. This encodes CATSRVVRGNYGYTF. The full variable domain, in which reference TRBV15 and TRBJ1-2 provide the parts outside the CDR3, is DAMVIQNPRYQVTQFGKPVTLSCSQTLNHNVMYWYQQKSSQAPKLLFHYYDKDFNNEADTPDNFQSRRPNTSFCFLDIRSPGLGDTAMYLCATSRVVRGNYGYTFGSGTRLTVV.

This chain uses TRBV7-8 with TRBJ1-5; D uncertain. In germline, CDR1 is SGHVS, CDR2 FQNEAQ. V was shortened by 2 bases and J by 2 bases, with 4 bases between the two germline ends. The CDR3 consists of 13 residues. The CDR3 DNA reads TGTGCCAGCAGCTTAACAGGCAATCAGCCCCAGCATTTT. The encoded protein is CASSLTGNQPQHF.